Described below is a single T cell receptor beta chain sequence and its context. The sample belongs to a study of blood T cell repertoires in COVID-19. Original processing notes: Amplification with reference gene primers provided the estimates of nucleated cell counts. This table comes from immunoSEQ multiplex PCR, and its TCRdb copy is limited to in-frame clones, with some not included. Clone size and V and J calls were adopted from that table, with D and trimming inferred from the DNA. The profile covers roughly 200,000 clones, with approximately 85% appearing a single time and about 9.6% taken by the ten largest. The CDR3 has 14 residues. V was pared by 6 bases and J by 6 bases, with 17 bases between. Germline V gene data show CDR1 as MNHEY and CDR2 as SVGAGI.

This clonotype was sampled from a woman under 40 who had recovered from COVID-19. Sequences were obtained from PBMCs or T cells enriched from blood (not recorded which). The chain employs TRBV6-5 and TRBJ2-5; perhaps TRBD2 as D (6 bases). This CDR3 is CASSPLVEGKTQYF. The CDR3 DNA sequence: TGTGCCAGCAGCCCCCTAGTGGAGGGAAAGACCCAGTACTTC.